In its sample, the clone carrying this TCR beta chain was seen a few times. Its antigen remains unknown. The germline CDR1 and CDR2 sequences are MNHEY and SVGAGI. Between the trimmed V and J ends, which lost 5 bases and 8 bases, there was a span of 7 bases. This CDR3 comprises 12 residues. Libraries were prepared by immunoSEQ multiplex PCR; TCRdb keeps only in-frame clonotypes and omits some of them. The sample includes about 39,000 clones, around two thirds of them seen just once. Cultured cells yielded isolated CD4+ T cells after around 9 days. Either the BNT162b2 or mRNA-1273 vaccine was given to participants in two doses. At days 3 and 7, half of the medium was exchanged for IL-2 medium. The data originate from a study of vaccination effects on CD4 cells after COVID-19. Study overall: Peptide-pool stimulation followed by sequencing identified expanded antigen-specific CD4+ clonotypes in the ViraFEST assay.

Study findings and constraints: Clones of infection and vaccine origin contracted markedly late after vaccination.

Here the sequenced sample was CD4+ T cells from PBMCs cultured without peptide, taken after COVID-19 vaccination. This TCR was sampled from a human donor who received a COVID-19 vaccine. The chain combines TRBV6-5 with TRBJ1-6; D gene uncertain. Here the CDR3 reads CASSPTYSPLHF. In DNA form, the CDR3 reads TGTGCCAGCAGTCCGACATATTCACCCCTCCACTTT.